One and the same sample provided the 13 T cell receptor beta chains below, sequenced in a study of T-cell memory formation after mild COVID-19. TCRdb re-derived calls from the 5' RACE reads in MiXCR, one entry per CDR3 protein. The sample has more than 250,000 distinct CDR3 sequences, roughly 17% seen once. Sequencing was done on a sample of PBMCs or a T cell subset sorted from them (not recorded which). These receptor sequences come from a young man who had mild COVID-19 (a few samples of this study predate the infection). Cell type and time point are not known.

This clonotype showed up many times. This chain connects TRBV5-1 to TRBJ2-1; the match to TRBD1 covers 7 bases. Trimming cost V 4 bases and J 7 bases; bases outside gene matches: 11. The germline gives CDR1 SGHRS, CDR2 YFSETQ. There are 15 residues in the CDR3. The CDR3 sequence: CASSPGANRGNEQFF. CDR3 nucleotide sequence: TGCGCCAGCAGCCCCGGGGCGAACAGGGGAAATGAGCAGTTCTTC.

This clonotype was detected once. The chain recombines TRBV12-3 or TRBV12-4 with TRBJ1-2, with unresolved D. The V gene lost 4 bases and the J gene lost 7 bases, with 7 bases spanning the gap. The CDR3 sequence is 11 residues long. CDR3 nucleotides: TGTGCCAGCAGTTCTTTTAGTGGCTACACCTTC. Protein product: CASSSFSGYTF.

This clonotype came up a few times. The CDR3 protein is CSAGTGTTDTQYF. In DNA, the CDR3 is TGCAGTGCCGGGACTGGCACCACAGATACGCAGTATTTT. The V gene is TRBV20-1, the J gene TRBJ2-3; D is perhaps TRBD2 (6 bases). Germline lookup yields CDR1 DFQATT and CDR2 SNEGSKA (reference sequence). The CDR3 has 13 residues. Between the trimmed V and J ends, which lost 6 bases and 2 bases, there was a span of 12 bases.

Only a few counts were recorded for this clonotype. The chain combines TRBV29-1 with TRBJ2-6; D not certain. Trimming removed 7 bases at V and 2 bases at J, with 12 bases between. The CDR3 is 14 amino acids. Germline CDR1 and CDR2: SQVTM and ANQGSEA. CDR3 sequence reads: CSAYDPPGANVLTF. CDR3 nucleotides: TGCAGCGCCTACGACCCTCCTGGGGCCAACGTCCTGACTTTC.

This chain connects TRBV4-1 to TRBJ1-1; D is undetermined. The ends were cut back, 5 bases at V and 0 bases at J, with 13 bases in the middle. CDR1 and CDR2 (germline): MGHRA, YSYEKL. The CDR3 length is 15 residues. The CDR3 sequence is CASSSRGGVNTEAFF. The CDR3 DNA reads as TGCGCCAGCAGCTCACGGGGAGGCGTGAACACTGAAGCTTTCTTT.

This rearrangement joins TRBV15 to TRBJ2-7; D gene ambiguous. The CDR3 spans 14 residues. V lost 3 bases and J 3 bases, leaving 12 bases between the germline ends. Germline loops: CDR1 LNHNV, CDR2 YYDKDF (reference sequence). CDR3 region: CATSSGYPDYEQYF. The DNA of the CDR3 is TGTGCCACCAGCAGCGGATACCCGGACTACGAGCAGTACTTC.

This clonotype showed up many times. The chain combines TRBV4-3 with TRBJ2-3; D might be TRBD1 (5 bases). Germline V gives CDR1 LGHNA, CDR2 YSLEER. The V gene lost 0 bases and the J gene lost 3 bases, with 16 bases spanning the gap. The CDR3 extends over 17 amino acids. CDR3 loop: CASSQDLLGHLTDTQYF. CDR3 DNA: TGCGCCAGCAGCCAAGATCTTTTAGGACACCTGACAGATACGCAGTATTTT.

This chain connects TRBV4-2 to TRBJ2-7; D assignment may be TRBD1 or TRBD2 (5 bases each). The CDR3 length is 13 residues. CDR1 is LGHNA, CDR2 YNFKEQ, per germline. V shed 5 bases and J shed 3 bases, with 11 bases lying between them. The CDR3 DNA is TGTGCCAGCAGCTGGGGGATGGACTACGAGCAGTACGTC. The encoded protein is CASSWGMDYEQYV.

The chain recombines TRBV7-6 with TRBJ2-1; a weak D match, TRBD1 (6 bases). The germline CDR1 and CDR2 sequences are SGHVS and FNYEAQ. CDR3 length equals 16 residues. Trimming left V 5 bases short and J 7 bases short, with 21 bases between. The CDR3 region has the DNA TGTGCCAGCAGCCCGCAACAGGCCTGGGGGCGAAATGAGCAGTTCTTC. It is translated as CASSPQQAWGRNEQFF.

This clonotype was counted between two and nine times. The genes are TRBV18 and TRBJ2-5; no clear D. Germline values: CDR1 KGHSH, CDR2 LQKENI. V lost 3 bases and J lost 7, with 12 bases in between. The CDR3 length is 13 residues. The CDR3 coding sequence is TGTGCCAGCTCACCCCCCTCGGACGGGACCCAGTACTTC. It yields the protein CASSPPSDGTQYF.

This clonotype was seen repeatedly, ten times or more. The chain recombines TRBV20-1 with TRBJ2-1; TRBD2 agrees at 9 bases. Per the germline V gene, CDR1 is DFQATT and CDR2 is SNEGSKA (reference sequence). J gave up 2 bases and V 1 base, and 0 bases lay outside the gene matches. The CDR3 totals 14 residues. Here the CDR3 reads CSARGGGAYNEQFF. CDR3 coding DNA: TGCAGTGCTAGAGGCGGGGGGGCCTACAATGAGCAGTTCTTC.

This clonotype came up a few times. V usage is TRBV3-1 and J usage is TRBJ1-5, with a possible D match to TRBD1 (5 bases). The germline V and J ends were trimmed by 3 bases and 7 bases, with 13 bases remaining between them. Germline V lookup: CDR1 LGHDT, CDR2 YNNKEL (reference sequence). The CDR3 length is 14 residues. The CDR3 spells CASSQDGWGQPQHF. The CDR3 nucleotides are TGTGCCAGCAGCCAGGACGGTTGGGGCCAGCCCCAGCATTTT.

CDR3 nucleotide sequence: TGTGCCAGCAGCCAGGTTCGGAATTCACCCCTCCACTTT. Translating it yields CASSQVRNSPLHF. The chain has TRBV28 and TRBJ1-6; the D is unclear. V was trimmed by 6 bases and J by 7 bases, leaving 10 bases between them. The CDR3 has 13 amino acids. CDR1 and CDR2 (germline): MDHEN, SYDVKM.